Listed here is a single TCR beta chain. At one of its ends the junction is not consistent with the germline gene, which may arise from a read error. The data were taken from a study of tumor-infiltrating lymphocytes in primary liver carcinoma. This CDR3 has 12 residues. Looked up from germline, CDR1 is SGHAT and CDR2 is FQNNGV. Synthesis of TCR beta cDNA was carried out from around 540 ng total RNA with a constant-region primer. The TCR beta library was amplified through three nested multiplex PCR rounds in a modified ARM-PCR procedure. Two initial PCR rounds of roughly 10 cycles each paired TRBV1-TRBV30 forward primers with a C-beta reverse primer. MiXCR, applied by TCRdb to the multiplex PCR reads, yields one record per CDR3 protein. The data hold approximately 330,000 distinct CDR3 sequences, with about 65% observed a single time. The blood RNA (from unsorted whole blood) was obtained, and germline DNA was also extracted.

The TCR was taken from a man in his forties or fifties with primary liver carcinoma and hepatitis B virus infection. The chain employs TRBV11-2 and TRBJ2-1; no reliable D call. Source material: peripheral blood. The CDR3 DNA reads as TGTGCCATCAGCTTAGGTGGGGATGAGCAGTTCTTC. Translated, it gives CAISLGGDEQFF.